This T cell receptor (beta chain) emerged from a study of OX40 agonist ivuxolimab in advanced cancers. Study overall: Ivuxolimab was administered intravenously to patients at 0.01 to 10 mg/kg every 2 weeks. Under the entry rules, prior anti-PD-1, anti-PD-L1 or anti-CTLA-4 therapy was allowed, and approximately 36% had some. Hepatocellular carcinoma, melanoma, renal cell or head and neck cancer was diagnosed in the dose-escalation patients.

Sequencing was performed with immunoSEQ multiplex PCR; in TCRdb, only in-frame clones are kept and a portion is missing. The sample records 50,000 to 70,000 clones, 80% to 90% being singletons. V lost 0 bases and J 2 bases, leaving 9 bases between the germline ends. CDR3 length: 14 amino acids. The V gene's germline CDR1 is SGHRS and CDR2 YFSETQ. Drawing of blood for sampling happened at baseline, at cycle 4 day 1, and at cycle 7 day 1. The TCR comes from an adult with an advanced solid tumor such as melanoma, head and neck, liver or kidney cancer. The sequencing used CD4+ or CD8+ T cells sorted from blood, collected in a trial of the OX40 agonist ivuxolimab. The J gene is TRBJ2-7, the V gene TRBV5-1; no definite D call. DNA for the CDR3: TGCGCCAGCAGCTTGGGCGAGAGCCCCTACGAGCAGTACTTC. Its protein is CASSLGESPYEQYF.